Below are 9 T cell receptor beta chains sequenced from a single sample in a study of tumor-infiltrating lymphocytes in primary liver carcinoma. DNA and RNA were both co-extracted from about 19-30 mg of bulk tissue that had not been sorted. cDNA specific to TCR beta was made from 500 ng of total RNA, with a constant-region primer employed for priming. Libraries of TCR beta came from three nested multiplex PCR rounds with slightly modified ARM-PCR. The first two PCR rounds, around 10 cycles each, used TRBV1-TRBV30 forward primers and a C-beta reverse primer. TCRdb re-called the multiplex PCR reads through MiXCR, storing one row per CDR3 protein. The table shows about 21,000 distinct CDR3 sequences, with nearly 80% occurring only once. The sequenced sample consisted of liver tumor tissue from sampling region 1. The sample's subset: tumor region T1, superior pole. These receptors were collected from a woman in her twenties or thirties with primary liver carcinoma and hepatitis B virus infection.

The gene calls are TRBV21-1 and TRBJ2-7; TRBD1 was called by the table and not checked on the DNA. TRBV21-1 has pseudogene status. This CDR3 spans 18 amino acids. Written as DNA, the CDR3 is TGTGCCAGCAGTAAGGTAGGACAGTGGCGCTTTAGATCCTACGAGCAGTACTTC. It codes for CASSKVGQWRFRSYEQYF.

Concerning this clonotype itself: Its ends do not fully match the called genes, so a read error is possible. The chain joins TRBV7-9 to TRBJ2-1, with 9 bases aligning to TRBD2. From germline, CDR1 is SEHNR and CDR2 FQNEAQ (reference sequence). CDR3 length: 14 amino acids. CDR3 bases: TGTACCAGCAGCTTAAATCTTGCGGGAGGGATGCAGTTCTTC. Protein product: CTSSLNLAGGMQFF.

On this clonotype itself: One junction end does not reproduce the germline sequence, and a read error may be involved. The V call is TRBV4-3, the J call TRBJ2-7; D perhaps matches TRBD1 (6 bases). CDR3 length: 15 amino acids. From germline, CDR1 is LGHNA and CDR2 YSLEER. CDR3 nucleotide sequence: TGCGCCAGCAACCAAGATCGATGTACAGGGCGTGAGCAGTACTTC. It specifies CASNQDRCTGREQYF.

In regard to this clonotype: One end of the junction fails to match germline, which may point to a read error. J is TRBJ1-5 and V is TRBV5-6, with no clear D. Germline-derived CDR1 and CDR2 are SGHDT and YYEEEE. The CDR3 spans 14 residues. The DNA of the CDR3 is TGTACCAGCAGCACAGAGGGCAGCAATCAGCCACAGCATTTT. Amino acid sequence: CTSSTEGSNQPQHF.

This clonotype was picked up one time. Without the conserved terminal phenylalanine or tryptophan, this CDR3 likely stems from a read error. The DNA is left out, because the CDR3 cannot be placed on it with certainty; the CDR3 is given as TCRdb lists it. The chain has TRBV29-1 and TRBJ2-1; TRBD1 reflects the table's D call only, with no check against the DNA. The germline gives CDR1 SQVTM, CDR2 ANQGSEA. The CDR3 comprises 14 residues, both ends counted. The CDR3 spells CSGAAGSVVDEQFL.

This clonotype was seen more than once but under ten times. Germline and junction disagree at one end, which may indicate a read error. The gene calls are TRBV11-1 and TRBJ2-5; TRBD1 is a possible D gene (5 bases). This CDR3 is 14 amino acids long. Per germline, CDR1 SGHAT and CDR2 FQDESV (reference sequence). The CDR3 sequence: CASTLSGREETQYF. Written as DNA, the CDR3 is TGTGCCAGCACCTTATCAGGGCGCGAAGAGACGCAGTACTTC.

In regard to this clonotype: The junction does not match germline at one end; this may be a read error. The chain recombines TRBV11-2 with TRBJ2-2; D might be TRBD2 (5 bases). Germline V gives CDR1 SGHAT, CDR2 FQNNGV. This CDR3 is built from 15 residues. The CDR3 DNA is TGTGCCAGCAGCTCGCTACGGTCAGGCATCGGGGAGCTGATTTTT. Its protein product is CASSSLRSGIGELIF.

The rearrangement uses TRBV12-3 or TRBV12-4 and TRBJ2-7; D is possibly TRBD1 or TRBD2 (5 bases each). The V and J ends lost 2 bases and 12 bases respectively, with 17 bases between them. The CDR3 has 13 amino acids. CDR3 coding DNA: TGTGCCAGCAGTTTAACTTCGGGGACCCAGGTGTACTTC. Its translation is CASSLTSGTQVYF.

As for this clonotype: The junction does not match germline at one end; this may be a read error. The rearrangement joins TRBV6-1 to TRBJ1-3; D is ambiguous. The CDR3 is 13 residues long. Germline V gene lookup returns CDR1 MNHNS and CDR2 SASEGT. Written as DNA, the CDR3 is TGCGCCAACTATACTTCTATAGGAAACACCATATATTTT. It yields the protein CANYTSIGNTIYF.